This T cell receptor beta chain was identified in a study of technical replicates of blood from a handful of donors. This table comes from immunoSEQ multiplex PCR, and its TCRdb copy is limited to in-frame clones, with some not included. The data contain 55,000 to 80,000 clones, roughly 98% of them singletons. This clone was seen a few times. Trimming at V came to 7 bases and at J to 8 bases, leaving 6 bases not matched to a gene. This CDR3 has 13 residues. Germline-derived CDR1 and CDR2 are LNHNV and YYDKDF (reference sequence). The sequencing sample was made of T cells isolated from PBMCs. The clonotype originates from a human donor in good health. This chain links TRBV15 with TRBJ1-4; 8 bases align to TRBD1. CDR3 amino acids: CATTRGTGEKLFF. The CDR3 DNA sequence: TGTGCCACCACCCGAGGGACAGGAGAAAAACTGTTTTTT. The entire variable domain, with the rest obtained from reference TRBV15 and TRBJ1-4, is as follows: DAMVIQNPRYQVTQFGKPVTLSCSQTLNHNVMYWYQQKSSQAPKLLFHYYDKDFNNEADTPDNFQSRRPNTSFCFLDIRSPGLGDTAMYLCATTRGTGEKLFFGSGTQLSVL.